A selection of T cell receptor beta chains follows, all from one sample in a study of CD8+CD57+ T cells in acquired aplastic anemia. From the reads, TCRdb called clonotypes with MiXCR, one entry per CDR3 protein. There are roughly 250,000 distinct CDR3 sequences in the sample; 40% to 50% occur only once, and approximately 7.8% lies in the top ten. The sequencing input was sorted CD4+, CD8+, or CD8+CD57+ T cells (not recorded which) from PBMCs. The receptors shown here come from a human donor with aplastic anemia. CDR3s include the opening cysteine and the closing phenylalanine or tryptophan. The order of the fields is V gene, J gene, CDR3 protein.

>TRBV20-1|TRBJ2-7
CSARGGLAGGRSYEQYF
>TRBV20-1|TRBJ1-1
CSARGVRDTEAFF
>TRBV25-1|TRBJ2-7
CASSLKQGISYEQYF
>TRBV7-3|TRBJ2-7
CASSQPTGLEQYF
>TRBV9|TRBJ2-1
CASSVNPSGGSYNEQFF
>TRBV12-3/TRBV12-4|TRBJ1-1
CASSLGQGRAFF
>TRBV7-9|TRBJ1-3
CASSFPDREVGNTIYF
>TRBV19|TRBJ1-6
CASSTGPLDSPLHF
>TRBV10-3|TRBJ1-1
CAIMEQGAPEAFF
>TRBV20-1|.
CSARAGQGREETQYF
>TRBV19|TRBJ2-5
CASSNPKTGLGETQYF
>TRBV9|TRBJ1-5
CASSPGGFGNQPQHF
>TRBV29-1|TRBJ2-1
CSVAGQGHDEQFF
>TRBV7-9|TRBJ1-1
CASSSQGSVRTEAFF
>TRBV4-1|TRBJ2-7
CASSPPSSGRMFGDEQYF
>TRBV6-5|TRBJ2-3
CASSYSRREGAVQYF
>TRBV29-1|TRBJ2-3
CSVEIIADIWSGLDTQYF
>TRBV2|TRBJ1-2
CASRGGAWAYTF
>TRBV19|TRBJ2-7
CASSTRQGYEQYF
>TRBV24-1|TRBJ2-7
CATSDRDSAYEQYF
>TRBV6-4|TRBJ2-3
CASSPTGDSTDTQYF
>TRBV9|TRBJ1-1
CASSPKGASTEAFF
>TRBV25-1|TRBJ1-6
CASSESIGGTGAGNSPLHF
>TRBV6-5|TRBJ2-5
CASSGSGTETQYF